The T cell receptor (beta chain) under discussion was sequenced for a study of T-cell memory formation after mild COVID-19. In its sample, this clonotype was seen a few times. Libraries for TCRalpha and TCRbeta carried sample barcodes and unique molecular identifiers via 5'RACE. TCRdb ran MiXCR on the 5' RACE reads and lists one entry per CDR3 protein. The sample records about 13,000 distinct CDR3 sequences, 15% to 20% being singletons. There are 15 residues in the CDR3. V lost 6 bases and J lost 2; bases outside the gene matches: 8. This clonotype originated in a man younger than 35 who had mild COVID-19 (a few samples of this study predate the infection). Cell type and time point are not known. The rearrangement uses TRBV12-3 or TRBV12-4 and TRBJ1-2, with TRBD1 identical over 8 bases. The source material was PBMCs or a T cell subset sorted from them (not recorded which). CDR3 sequence reads: CASSHQGAANYGYTF. Here the CDR3 DNA reads TGTGCCAGCAGCCACCAGGGGGCTGCCAACTATGGCTACACCTTC.